This T cell receptor beta chain was sequenced for a study of T-cell memory formation after mild COVID-19. This clonotype turned up a few times. Using its own MiXCR run on the 5' RACE reads, TCRdb lists one record per CDR3 protein. The sample lists fewer than 90,000 distinct CDR3 sequences; 9.5% to 15% were seen once. This clonotype was obtained from a man between 18 and 35 years old who had mild COVID-19 (a few samples of this study predate the infection). Cell type and time point are not known. Sequences were obtained from PBMCs or a T cell subset sorted from them (not recorded which).

The CDR3 DNA follows: TGTGCCAGCAGCTTGGCTACAGGGTCTTACGAGCAGTACGTC. This codes for CASSLATGSYEQYV. V is TRBV7-2 and J is TRBJ2-7, with D possibly being TRBD1 (6 bases). Trimming removed 3 bases from V and 4 bases from J, with 13 bases in between. This CDR3 spans 14 amino acids. Germline V gives CDR1 SGHTA, CDR2 FQGNSA.